This is a list of T cell receptor beta chains from one sample in a study of cytomegalovirus exposure and HLA in healthy donors. Clones were read by immunoSEQ multiplex PCR, and TCRdb kept only the in-frame ones, dropping some. The sample carries approximately 160,000 clones, 60% to 80% recorded once. Sequenced sample: PBMCs. These TCRs come from a woman aged 40-49 years in good health and CMV-seropositive. The CDR3 runs from the conserved cysteine through the conserved F or W. Each record gives: J gene, D gene, clone size, V gene, CDR3 DNA, CDR3 protein. D genes are given only for firm matches. A row's size may be missing; if present it is once, few, many or a size class.

TRBJ2-7	TRBD2	once	TRBV11-2	TGTGCCAGCAGCTCCATAGCGGGGGGGCAGGGGGAGCAGTACTTC	CASSSIAGGQGEQYF
TRBJ2-5	TRBD1	-	TRBV29-1	TGCAGCGTCATTTGGACAGGCTCGGAAGAGACCCAGTACTTC	CSVIWTGSEETQYF
TRBJ2-3	TRBD2	-	TRBV29-1	TGCAGCGTTGGAGGGACTAGCGGGGGCACAGATACGCAGTATTTT	CSVGGTSGGTDTQYF
TRBJ2-3	TRBD2	-	TRBV2	TGTGCCAGCGTGCCGACTAGCGGGAGCACAGATACGCAGTATTTT	CASVPTSGSTDTQYF
TRBJ1-5	-	-	TRBV7-8	TGTGCCAGCAGCTTACGGCCCCCGCCGGGGGGCAATCAGCCCCAGCATTTT	CASSLRPPPGGNQPQHF
TRBJ2-7	TRBD2	-	TRBV19	TGTGCCAGTAGTGTGGTAGCGGGAGCTCTGTACGAGCAGTACTTC	CASSVVAGALYEQYF
TRBJ2-1	TRBD2	-	TRBV6-1	TGTGCCAGCAGTGAACCCGGGGAGGGAGCGGGCAATGAGCAGCTCTTC	CASSEPGEGAGNEQLF
TRBJ2-2	TRBD2	-	TRBV27	TGTGCCCCAAACCCCGTGCGGGGGGGGAACACCGGGGAGCTGTTTTTT	CAPNPVRGGNTGELFF
TRBJ1-1	TRBD1	-	TRBV18	TGTGCCAGCTCACCCCCCGACAGGGGGCTAGCTTTCTTT	CASSPPDRGLAFF
TRBJ2-1	TRBD2	-	TRBV2	TGTGCCAGCAGTGAGGGGGGACTAGGAAACAATGAGCAGTTCTTC	CASSEGGLGNNEQFF
TRBJ1-5	-	once	TRBV6-6	TGTGCCAGCAGTTCGTCCTCCCCCCCGGGGCAGCCCCAGCATTTT	CASSSSSPPGQPQHF
TRBJ1-2	-	-	TRBV28	TGTGCCAGCCGGGGTCGAATTTTCGACTATGGCTACACCTTC	CASRGRIFDYGYTF
TRBJ2-1	-	few	TRBV6-4	TGTGCCAGCAGTGACAGCTCCGACTCCTACAATGAGCAGTTCTTC	CASSDSSDSYNEQFF
TRBJ2-7	-	-	TRBV6-1	TGTGCCACCAGGGGAGTCTACGAGCAGTACTTC	CATRGVYEQYF
TRBJ1-6	-	-	TRBV5-1	TGCGCCAGCAGCGGAGCCGGGACAAGAGGTTCACCCCTCCACTTT	CASSGAGTRGSPLHF
TRBJ2-1	TRBD1	-	TRBV5-6	TGTGCCAGCAGCAAAGGTCAGGGGGAGATAAACAATGAGCAGTTCTTC	CASSKGQGEINNEQFF
TRBJ1-2	-	-	TRBV7-2	TGTGCCAGCAGCTTTTCAGGGCTCGGGTATGGCTACACCTTC	CASSFSGLGYGYTF
TRBJ2-7	-	-	TRBV12-5	TGTGCTAGTGGTCTTTTTCCTAATTTGGCCTACGAGCAGTACTTC	CASGLFPNLAYEQYF
TRBJ2-7	TRBD2	-	TRBV5-6	TGTGCCAGCAGTTCCCCGGGGGGGGAGAGCTCCTACGAGCAGTACTTC	CASSSPGGESSYEQYF
TRBJ1-2	TRBD1	-	TRBV9	TGTGCCAGCAGCGTAGAAGCCAGGGGGGCCTATGGCTACACCTTC	CASSVEARGAYGYTF
TRBJ2-1	TRBD2	-	TRBV19	TGTGCCAGTAGTCCGAGGGGGCGGGGGGGCATCGATGAGCAGTTCTTC	CASSPRGRGGIDEQFF
TRBJ1-4	TRBD1	-	TRBV15	TGTGCCACCAGCGGATCTACAGGGGGCAATGAAAAACTGTTTTTT	CATSGSTGGNEKLFF
TRBJ1-2	-	-	TRBV30	TGTGCCTCGAGGGAGGTCTATGGCTACACCTTC	CASREVYGYTF
TRBJ2-1	TRBD1	-	TRBV7-9	TGTGCCAGCAGCCAGCAGGGGGCGGAATACAATGAGCAGTTCTTC	CASSQQGAEYNEQFF
TRBJ1-2	-	-	TRBV21-1	TGTGCCAGCAGCAAAGTTAAAGGGCGGGGCTATGGCTACACCTTC	CASSKVKGRGYGYTF
TRBJ2-3	-	few	TRBV5-1	TGCGCCAGCAGCTTGGTGGCGGGGAGCACAGATACGCAGTATTTT	CASSLVAGSTDTQYF
TRBJ2-1	TRBD2	-	TRBV2	TGTGCCAGCAGAACGGGACTAGCGGGAGGGCCCCATGAGCAGTTCTTC	CASRTGLAGGPHEQFF
TRBJ2-2	TRBD2	once	TRBV4-3	TGCGCCAGCAGCCAGAACCCCCCTAGCGGGCGCGGGGAGCTGTTTTTT	CASSQNPPSGRGELFF
TRBJ2-5	TRBD2	-	TRBV2	TGTGCCAGCACGGGGCGGGGGGCCGTACAAGAGACCCAGTACTTC	CASTGRGAVQETQYF
TRBJ2-7	TRBD2	-	TRBV2	TGTGCCAGCAGTGAGAGTCTAGCGGTCTACGAGCAGTACTTC	CASSESLAVYEQYF
TRBJ2-1	TRBD2	-	TRBV9	TGTGCCAGCAGCGGGGGACTAGCAGCCTACAATGAGCAGTTCTTC	CASSGGLAAYNEQFF
TRBJ1-1	TRBD1	-	TRBV27	TGTGCCAGCAGAGCTAGGGAACAGGGGGCAACTGAAGCTTTCTTT	CASRAREQGATEAFF
TRBJ2-2	-	-	TRBV29-1	TGCAGCGTATTGACACCGAACACCGGGGAGCTGTTTTTT	CSVLTPNTGELFF
TRBJ1-1	-	-	TRBV21-1	TGTGCCAGCGGCGGCTCGGAAGGGGGCACTGAAGCTTTCTTT	CASGGSEGGTEAFF
TRBJ1-6	-	-	TRBV13	TGTGCCAGCAGCTTAGGCCGAGGGAATTCACCCCTCCACTTT	CASSLGRGNSPLHF
TRBJ2-1	TRBD2	-	TRBV25-1	TGTGCCAGCAGTGCCTCCTGGAGCGGGAGGGCCTACAATGAGCAGTTCTTC	CASSASWSGRAYNEQFF
TRBJ2-3	TRBD2	-	TRBV7-2	TGTGCCAGCAGCTCCCTGGTAGCGGGGACTAGCACAGATACGCAGTATTTT	CASSSLVAGTSTDTQYF
TRBJ2-5	TRBD2	-	TRBV7-2	TGTGCCAGCAGCTTAAATAGCGGGGGGGTAAAAGAGACCCAGTACTTC	CASSLNSGGVKETQYF
TRBJ1-2	-	-	TRBV5-4	TGTGCCAGCAGCACCCCGGAGGGTTCCAATGGCTACACCTTC	CASSTPEGSNGYTF
TRBJ2-6	TRBD2	-	TRBV19	TGTGCCAGTAGTCGCCGGGAGGGCCCAGCCGTCCTGACTTTC	CASSRREGPAVLTF
TRBJ2-7	TRBD1	-	TRBV19	TGTGCCAGTAGTATACCACAGACAGGGGGAGGACTCGAGCAGTACTTC	CASSIPQTGGGLEQYF
TRBJ1-5	-	-	TRBV5-6	TGTGCCAGCAGCTTGAGTACAGGATATAGCAATCAGCCCCAGCATTTT	CASSLSTGYSNQPQHF
TRBJ1-3	-	-	TRBV7-9	TGTTCCAGCAGCCCGTTCGGAAACACCATATATTTT	CSSSPFGNTIYF
TRBJ2-7	-	-	TRBV2	TGTGCCAGCAGTGAAGGGGGAGGACAAGAGTACGAGCAGTACTTC	CASSEGGGQEYEQYF
TRBJ2-7	TRBD1	-	TRBV19	TGTGCCAGTAGTTCTCCGGGACAGGGTATATACGAGCAGTACTTC	CASSSPGQGIYEQYF
TRBJ2-1	-	once	TRBV27	TGTGCCAGCAGTTTACGCAATGAGCAGTTCTTC	CASSLRNEQFF
TRBJ2-7	-	-	TRBV5-1	TGCGCCAGCAGCCCTGGACAGACCTACGAGCAGTACTTC	CASSPGQTYEQYF
TRBJ2-7	TRBD1	-	TRBV27	TGTGCCAGCAGTTTACAGGGGGCTTCCTACGAGCAGTACTTC	CASSLQGASYEQYF
TRBJ1-4	TRBD1	-	TRBV18	TGTGCCAGCTCAGACAGGGCGGGTGAAAAACTGTTTTTT	CASSDRAGEKLFF
TRBJ1-1	-	-	TRBV7-2	TGTGCCAGCAGCGAAGACCACAGTCAACCTGAAGCTTTCTTT	CASSEDHSQPEAFF
TRBJ2-1	-	-	TRBV7-9	TGTTCCAGCAGCTGGACTAACAATGAGCAGTTCTTC	CSSSWTNNEQFF
TRBJ2-3	TRBD2	-	TRBV2	TGTGCCAGCAGTGAAACTAGCGGGAGTACGGCTCCGCAGTATTTT	CASSETSGSTAPQYF
TRBJ1-1	TRBD1	-	TRBV18	TGTGCCAGCTCACCGACAGGGTCTAACACTGAAGCTTTCTTT	CASSPTGSNTEAFF
TRBJ1-1	-	-	TRBV27	TGTGCCAGAAGTGAAGGACGGGAGAACACTGAAGCTTTCTTT	CARSEGRENTEAFF
TRBJ2-6	-	once	TRBV5-4	TGTGCCAGCACCGGTAGCAAGTCTGGGGCCAACGTCCTGACTTTC	CASTGSKSGANVLTF